The clone carrying this T cell receptor beta chain was seen a few times. Its matching antigen is unknown. A junction end diverges from the germline sequence, so it may reflect a read error. Sequencing was done on patients that had shown CD8+CD57+ cell expansion by flow cytometry. By the time of blood sampling, patients had still received no therapy. The data derive from a study of CD8+CD57+ T cells in acquired aplastic anemia. About the study: Yields of DNA that came from sorted CD4+ and CD8+ cells averaged roughly 3.2 ug. Study conclusions and caveats: Patients showed no significant difference from controls in CD8+ Simpson's diversity. Twenty-nine shared CD8+ CDR3s appeared highly expressed within patients' immunodominant clones.

The germline V gene has CDR1 SQVTM and CDR2 ANQGSEA. The CDR3 runs to 13 residues. According to the study, genomic DNA was the template for TCR beta VDJ and CDR3 profiling. MiXCR was run by TCRdb on the reads, yielding one entry per CDR3 protein. The table records more than 150,000 distinct CDR3 sequences, around 50% of them present only once. This clonotype was obtained from a human donor with aplastic anemia. The chain recombines TRBV29-1 with TRBJ1-2; the D is unclear. The sequenced sample consisted of sorted CD4+, CD8+, or CD8+CD57+ T cells (not recorded which) from PBMCs. Here the CDR3 DNA reads TGCAGCGTAGAAGGAGCGTCTGACTATGGCTACACCTTC. Amino acids: CSVEGASDYGYTF.